The 5 T cell receptor beta chains in this list originate from one sample, sequenced in a study of PD-1 blockade in classical Hodgkin lymphoma. Generated by immunoSEQ multiplex PCR, the TCRdb table keeps only in-frame clones and is missing some. The data hold 15,000 to 20,000 clones, with around 85% observed a single time. Autologous stem cell transplantation was followed by relapse in every patient, and brentuximab vedotin exposure varied. The sequenced sample was peripheral blood mononuclear cells (PBMCs), obtained at baseline. The source of these receptors is a human donor with classical Hodgkin lymphoma.

This chain uses TRBV19 with TRBJ1-1; weak D call: TRBD1 (6 bases). This CDR3 has 15 residues. V lost 3 bases to trimming and J lost 6 bases, with 17 bases between them. Germline V gives CDR1 LNHDA, CDR2 SQIVND (reference sequence). The CDR3 bases are TGTGCCAGTAGTATCCGGGACACCGGATTTGCTGAAGCTTTCTTT. This encodes CASSIRDTGFAEAFF. The whole variable domain, remainder taken from reference TRBV19 and TRBJ1-1, is DGGITQSPKYLFRKEGQNVTLSCEQNLNHDAMYWYRQDPGQGLRLIYYSQIVNDFQKGDIAEGYSVSREKKESFPLTVTSAQKNPTAFYLCASSIRDTGFAEAFFGQGTRLTVV.

The gene calls are TRBV11-2 and TRBJ1-6, with 7 bases matching TRBD1. The CDR3 totals 15 residues. The V gene's germline CDR1 is SGHAT and CDR2 FQNNGV. Trimming at V came to 6 bases and at J to 6 bases, leaving 8 bases not matched to a gene. The CDR3 DNA sequence: TGTGCCAGCAGAGTTACAGGGGCCGTTAATTCACCCCTCCACTTT. Its translation: CASRVTGAVNSPLHF.

This clone was counted between two and nine times. The V and J genes are TRBV19 and TRBJ2-1; no definite D call. From germline, CDR1 is LNHDA and CDR2 SQIVND (reference sequence). Trimming removed 4 bases from V and 4 bases from J, with 14 bases in between. The CDR3 is 15 residues long. CDR3 nucleotide sequence: TGTGCCAGTAGTAGAGCATACTACCCTTACAATGAGCAGTTCTTC. Its translation is CASSRAYYPYNEQFF.

The chain uses TRBV5-3 and TRBJ2-2; D is perhaps TRBD2 (7 bases). Being an ORF, TRBV5-3 has a function that is uncertain. The CDR3 covers 15 residues. V lost 1 base to trimming and J lost 5 bases, with 12 bases between them. DNA of the CDR3: TGTGCCAGAAGCTTGACAGGGAGGGAAACCGGGGAGCTGTTTTTT. Encoded protein: CARSLTGRETGELFF.

This clone was counted between two and nine times. The gene calls are TRBV15 and TRBJ2-5; weak D call: TRBD2 (6 bases). Germline V gene lookup returns CDR1 LNHNV and CDR2 YYDKDF (reference sequence). The CDR3 has 16 residues. Trimming left V 0 bases short and J 5 bases short, with 16 bases between. This CDR3 reads CATSRDKVGGFETQYF. The CDR3 bases are TGTGCCACCAGCAGAGATAAGGTTGGGGGGTTCGAGACCCAGTACTTC.